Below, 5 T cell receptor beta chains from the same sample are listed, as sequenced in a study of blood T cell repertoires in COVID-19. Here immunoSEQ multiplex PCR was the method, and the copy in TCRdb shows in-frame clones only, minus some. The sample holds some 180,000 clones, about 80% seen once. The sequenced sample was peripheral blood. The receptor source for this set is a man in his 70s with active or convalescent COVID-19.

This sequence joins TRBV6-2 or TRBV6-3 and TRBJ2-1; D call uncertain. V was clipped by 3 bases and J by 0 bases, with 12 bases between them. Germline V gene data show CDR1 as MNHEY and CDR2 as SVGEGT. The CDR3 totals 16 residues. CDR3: CASSYSAVSSYNEQFF. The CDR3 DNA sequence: TGTGCCAGCAGTTATTCTGCCGTGAGCTCCTACAATGAGCAGTTCTTC.

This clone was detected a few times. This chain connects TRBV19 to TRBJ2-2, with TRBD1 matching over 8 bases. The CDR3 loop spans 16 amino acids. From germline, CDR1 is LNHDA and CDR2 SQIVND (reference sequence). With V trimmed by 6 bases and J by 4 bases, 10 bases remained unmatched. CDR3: CASSPDRALGTGELFF. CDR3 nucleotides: TGTGCCAGTAGCCCGGACAGGGCCCTGGGCACCGGGGAGCTGTTTTTT.

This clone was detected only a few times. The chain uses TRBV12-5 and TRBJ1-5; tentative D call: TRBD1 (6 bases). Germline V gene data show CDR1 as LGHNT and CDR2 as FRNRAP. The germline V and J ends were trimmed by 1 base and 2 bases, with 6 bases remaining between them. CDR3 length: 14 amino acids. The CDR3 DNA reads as TGTGCTAGTGGTTTGGGACAGGGCAATCAGCCCCAGCATTTT. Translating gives CASGLGQGNQPQHF.

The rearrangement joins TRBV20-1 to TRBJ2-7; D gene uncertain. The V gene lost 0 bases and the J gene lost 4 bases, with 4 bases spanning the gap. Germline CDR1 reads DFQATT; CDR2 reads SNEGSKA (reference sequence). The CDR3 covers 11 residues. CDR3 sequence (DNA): TGCAGTGCTAGAGATCAATACGAGCAGTACTTC. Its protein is CSARDQYEQYF.

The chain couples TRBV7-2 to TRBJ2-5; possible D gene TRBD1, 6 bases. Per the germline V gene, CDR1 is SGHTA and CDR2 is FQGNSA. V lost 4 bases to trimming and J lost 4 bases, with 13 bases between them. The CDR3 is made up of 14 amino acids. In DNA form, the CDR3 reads TGTGCCAGCAGCTCCCAGGGGTTGCGAGAGACCCAGTACTTC. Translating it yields CASSSQGLRETQYF. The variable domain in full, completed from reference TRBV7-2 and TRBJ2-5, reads GAGVSQSPSNKVTEKGKDVELRCDPISGHTALYWYRQSLGQGLEFLIYFQGNSAPDKSGLPSDRFSAERTGGSVSTLTIQRTQQEDSAVYLCASSSQGLRETQYFGPGTRLLVL.